This T cell receptor beta chain stems from a study of human T cells and chemical hapten exposure. Findings of the study overall: Expanded TCRs were compared with controls, and the expanded TCRs formed significantly more large CDR3 similarity clusters.

Time point meaning: patch test 3, about 24 weeks after DPC sensitization. Stated treatment: therapeutic diphenylcyclopropenone sensitization with weekly scalp DPC. MiXCR, run by TCRdb on the RACE reads, gives a single entry per CDR3 protein. The table shows 100,000 to 150,000 distinct CDR3 sequences, with 11% occurring only once. Trimming removed 6 bases at V and 4 bases at J, with 13 bases between. This CDR3 has 14 amino acids. The V gene's germline CDR1 is LNHNV and CDR2 YYDKDF (reference sequence). A word on this clonotype: What it binds is not known.

The V call is TRBV15, the J call TRBJ1-5, with TRBD1 as a possible D gene (6 bases). The specimen was whole blood, collected in connection with sensitization to the hapten diphenylcyclopropenone (DPC). This receptor was identified in a woman in her forties or fifties with alopecia areata. Some clones in this sample may be carry-over from other donors' samples. As DNA, the CDR3 is TGTGCCACCAGAACAGGGAACAGTAATCAGCCCCAGCATTTT. The encoded protein is CATRTGNSNQPQHF.